The 9 T cell receptor beta chains presented below share a single source sample, sequenced in a study of shared clonotypes between healthy human individuals. The protocol was immunoSEQ multiplex PCR, while the TCRdb copy is restricted to in-frame clones and leaves out a portion. This sample carries around 1,100,000 clones, around three quarters of them seen once, and the ten largest clones take roughly 0.82%. The specimen was memory CD4+ T cells from PBMCs. Documented subset: CD45RA-negative fraction. These receptors all stem from a man between 18 and 29 years old in good health. Some clones in this sample may be carry-over from other donors' samples.

The J gene is TRBJ2-6, the V gene TRBV5-1; tentative D call: TRBD1 (6 bases). The CDR3 has 16 residues. Germline V lookup: CDR1 SGHRS, CDR2 YFSETQ. Trimming left V 4 bases short and J 0 bases short, with 11 bases between. For the CDR3, the DNA is TGCGCCAGCAGCCCGGGACATCGCTCTGGGGCCAACGTCCTGACTTTC. It translates to CASSPGHRSGANVLTF.

The chain has TRBV11-2 and TRBJ2-1; D possibly corresponds to TRBD2 (5 bases). Per the germline V gene, CDR1 is SGHAT and CDR2 is FQNNGV. CDR3 length: 17 amino acids. V lost 5 bases, J lost 8 bases, and 25 bases lay in between. Here the CDR3 DNA reads TGTGCCAGCAGCACACGGCCCAAACCCGAACATAGCGATGAGCAGTTCTTC. It yields the protein CASSTRPKPEHSDEQFF.

The chain employs TRBV29-1 and TRBJ1-6; 9 nucleotides match TRBD1. J was trimmed by 8 bases and V by 6 bases; bases with no gene match: 2. CDR1 and CDR2 from the germline V gene are SQVTM and ANQGSEA. The CDR3 is 12 residues long. The CDR3 region is CSVGDRDSPLHF. DNA for the CDR3: TGCAGCGTAGGGGACAGGGATTCACCCCTCCACTTT.

Many counts were recorded for this clone. This rearrangement joins TRBV29-1 to TRBJ1-3; TRBD1 might be the D (5 bases). V lost 2 bases to trimming and J lost 8 bases, with 10 bases between them. CDR1 is SQVTM and CDR2 is ANQGSEA in the germline V gene. This CDR3 has 12 amino acids. The CDR3: CSVEIQGHTIYF. CDR3 DNA: TGCAGCGTTGAAATCCAGGGACACACCATATATTTT. The variable domain in full, completed from reference TRBV29-1 and TRBJ1-3, reads SAVISQKPSRDICQRGTSLTIQCQVDSQVTMMFWYRQQPGQSLTLIATANQGSEATYESGFVIDKFPISRPNLTFSTLTVSNMSPEDSSIYLCSVEIQGHTIYFGEGSWLTVV.

This clone was picked up a small number of times. Possible read error: a much larger clone is one base away. The J gene is TRBJ1-2, the V gene TRBV19; tentatively, D is TRBD1 (5 bases). The V gene lost 6 bases and the J gene lost 2 bases, with 7 bases spanning the gap. The CDR3 covers 12 residues. Looked up from germline, CDR1 is LNHDA and CDR2 is SQIVND (reference sequence). The CDR3 DNA reads as TGTGCCAGTAGACAGGAGAACTATGGCTACACCTTC. Translated: CASRQENYGYTF.

This clone was seen ten or more times. The chain is built from TRBV2 and TRBJ2-7, with a possible D match to TRBD2 (6 bases). V was cut by 8 bases and J by 7 bases, with 18 bases left in between. Germline assignment: CDR1 SNHLY and CDR2 FYNNEI. The CDR3 is 13 amino acids. The CDR3: CASQLGGLGEQYF. The CDR3 bases are TGTGCCAGCCAACTCGGGGGATTGGGGGAGCAGTACTTC.

The chain carries TRBV28 and TRBJ1-1; D perhaps matches TRBD1 (5 bases). Trimming cost V 0 bases and J 4 bases, with 12 bases left between them. The CDR3 sequence is 15 residues long. Germline CDR1 MDHEN, CDR2 SYDVKM. The CDR3 spells CASSLWQGGGTEAFF. Here the CDR3 DNA reads TGTGCCAGCAGTTTATGGCAGGGTGGAGGCACTGAAGCTTTCTTT.

The rearrangement uses TRBV5-1 and TRBJ2-3; TRBD2 aligns across 13 bases. Trimming removed 5 bases from V and 2 bases from J; junction bases left unmatched: 14. Germline loops: CDR1 SGHRS, CDR2 YFSETQ. There are 19 residues in the CDR3. CDR3 residues: CASRGGTSGTLGPTDTQYF. DNA for the CDR3: TGCGCCAGCAGGGGCGGGACTAGCGGGACGCTGGGCCCCACAGATACGCAGTATTTT.

The chain carries TRBV2 and TRBJ2-7, with TRBD2 identical over 11 bases. CDR1 is SNHLY and CDR2 is FYNNEI in the germline V gene. V was pared by 0 bases and J by 3 bases, with 1 base of the junction left unmatched. This CDR3 has 15 amino acids. The CDR3 nucleotides are TGTGCCAGCAGTGAAGCGACTAGCGGGAACTACGAGCAGTACTTC. Translated, it gives CASSEATSGNYEQYF.